This T cell receptor (beta chain) emerged from a study of T cells after yellow fever vaccination. This clonotype was seen a few times. A 5'RACE template-switching step, the method used to make TCR cDNA, added a universal primer site and UMIs. MiXCR, applied by TCRdb to the 5' RACE reads, yields one record per CDR3 protein. The table has about 170,000 distinct CDR3 sequences, roughly 11% seen once. The CDR3 loop spans 15 amino acids. V was trimmed by 1 base and J by 5 bases, leaving 13 bases between them. The genes are TRBV12-3 or TRBV12-4 and TRBJ2-3; D is perhaps TRBD1 or TRBD2 (5 bases each). This material consisted of CD8+ T cells sorted from PBMCs, taken 15 days after the yellow fever booster vaccination. The origin of this receptor is a young man who received the YFV17D yellow fever vaccine. In DNA form, the CDR3 reads TGTGCCAGCAGTTTAGGGTTTGCTGGGGGAGATACGCAGTATTTT. It is translated as CASSLGFAGGDTQYF.